The rows below give T cell receptor beta chains drawn from one sample of a study of cytomegalovirus exposure and HLA in healthy donors. Generated by immunoSEQ multiplex PCR, the TCRdb table keeps only in-frame clones and is missing some. The repertoire consists of 250,000 or so clones, with around 87% occurring once and the leading ten covering 0.37%. Sequencing was carried out using PBMCs. The receptors were sampled from a woman younger than 35 in good health and CMV-seronegative. Each CDR3 is given with its conserved first and last residue. Fields, in order: J gene, V gene, clone size, D gene, CDR3 protein, CDR3 DNA. The D gene is left open where the match is weak. Part of the rows lack a size; the others show once, few, many or a class for expanded clones.

j_call: TRBJ1-2
v_call: TRBV23-1
clone_size: -
d_call: TRBD1
cdr3_aa: CASSLKQDRGGNYGYTF
cdr3_nt: TGCGCCAGCAGCCTTAAGCAAGACAGGGGAGGAAACTATGGCTACACCTTC

j_call: TRBJ1-6
v_call: TRBV9
clone_size: -
d_call: -
cdr3_aa: CASSPRETPNSPLHF
cdr3_nt: TGTGCCAGCAGCCCCCGGGAAACACCGAATTCACCCCTCCACTTT

j_call: TRBJ2-1
v_call: TRBV7-9
clone_size: few
d_call: -
cdr3_aa: CASSLSTNRGYNEQFF
cdr3_nt: TGTGCCAGCAGCTTATCGACCAACCGGGGCTACAATGAGCAGTTCTTC

j_call: TRBJ1-5
v_call: TRBV30
clone_size: -
d_call: -
cdr3_aa: CAWRLDSNQPQHF
cdr3_nt: TGTGCCTGGAGATTAGATAGCAATCAGCCCCAGCATTTT

j_call: TRBJ2-1
v_call: TRBV5-8
clone_size: -
d_call: TRBD1
cdr3_aa: CASSPSAGGNEQFF
cdr3_nt: TGTGCCAGCAGCCCCTCGGCAGGGGGAAATGAGCAGTTCTTC

j_call: TRBJ2-5
v_call: TRBV14
clone_size: -
d_call: TRBD2
cdr3_aa: CASSLGGFETQYF
cdr3_nt: TGTGCCAGCAGCCTCGGGGGGTTCGAGACCCAGTACTTC

j_call: TRBJ1-6
v_call: TRBV7-6
clone_size: -
d_call: -
cdr3_aa: CASSLDSNNSPLHF
cdr3_nt: TGTGCCAGCAGCTTAGACAGCAATAATTCACCCCTCCACTTT

j_call: TRBJ2-7
v_call: TRBV7-9
clone_size: -
d_call: TRBD1
cdr3_aa: CAYGLRDRGSYEQYF
cdr3_nt: TGTGCTTACGGTCTTCGGGACAGGGGATCGTACGAGCAGTACTTC

j_call: TRBJ1-2
v_call: TRBV5-6
clone_size: once
d_call: -
cdr3_aa: CASSLGTQGSYGYTF
cdr3_nt: TGTGCCAGCAGCTTGGGCACACAGGGAAGCTATGGCTACACCTTC

j_call: TRBJ2-7
v_call: TRBV27
clone_size: -
d_call: -
cdr3_aa: CASSPGTFYEQYF
cdr3_nt: TGTGCCAGCAGCCCCGGGACTTTCTACGAGCAGTACTTC

j_call: TRBJ2-3
v_call: TRBV28
clone_size: -
d_call: TRBD2
cdr3_aa: CASSSPPGVAGGLSTDTQYF
cdr3_nt: TGTGCCAGCAGTTCCCCCCCTGGGGTAGCGGGGGGGCTAAGCACAGATACGCAGTATTTT

j_call: TRBJ1-4
v_call: TRBV2
clone_size: -
d_call: TRBD1
cdr3_aa: CASSEIRTGEEKLFF
cdr3_nt: TGTGCCAGCAGTGAAATCAGGACAGGGGAGGAAAAACTGTTTTTT

j_call: TRBJ2-7
v_call: TRBV11-3
clone_size: -
d_call: TRBD2
cdr3_aa: CASSLGLAGGLYEQYF
cdr3_nt: TGTGCCAGCAGCTTAGGGCTAGCGGGGGGGCTTTACGAGCAGTACTTC

j_call: TRBJ1-2
v_call: TRBV7-2
clone_size: -
d_call: -
cdr3_aa: CASSLYRDHGYTF
cdr3_nt: TGTGCCAGCAGCTTGTACAGAGATCATGGCTACACCTTC

j_call: TRBJ1-4
v_call: TRBV6-5
clone_size: -
d_call: -
cdr3_aa: CASSYSASVGHEKLFF
cdr3_nt: TGTGCCAGCAGTTACTCAGCGAGTGTAGGCCATGAAAAACTGTTTTTT

j_call: TRBJ1-5
v_call: TRBV2
clone_size: -
d_call: -
cdr3_aa: CASSRGGDQPQHF
cdr3_nt: TGTGCCAGCAGTCGGGGGGGCGATCAGCCCCAGCATTTT

j_call: TRBJ2-5
v_call: TRBV19
clone_size: -
d_call: -
cdr3_aa: CASSINRGETQYF
cdr3_nt: TGTGCCAGTAGTATAAATAGAGGGGAGACCCAGTACTTC

j_call: TRBJ2-2
v_call: TRBV5-6
clone_size: -
d_call: TRBD2
cdr3_aa: CASRLSSGGNTGELFF
cdr3_nt: TGTGCCAGCAGGTTGAGTAGCGGGGGAAACACCGGGGAGCTGTTTTTT

j_call: TRBJ2-4
v_call: TRBV2
clone_size: -
d_call: -
cdr3_aa: CASLVFVQDQNIQYF
cdr3_nt: TGTGCCAGCCTCGTTTTTGTACAGGACCAAAACATTCAGTACTTC

j_call: TRBJ1-3
v_call: TRBV5-6
clone_size: -
d_call: -
cdr3_aa: CASSLTGNLFSGNTIYF
cdr3_nt: TGTGCCAGCAGCTTGACAGGAAACCTCTTTTCTGGAAACACCATATATTTT